The sequence of this TCR beta chain was determined in a study of TIL therapy for anti-PD-1-resistant metastatic lung cancer. There are 16 residues in the CDR3. Per germline, CDR1 LNHDA and CDR2 SQIVND (reference sequence). V trimming: 5 bases; J trimming: 4 bases; junction bases outside the gene matches: 9. A word on this clone: The antigen is undetermined.

General study results and limits: Many TIL product clones were absent from baseline tumor, suggesting clonal contraction. This highly selected cohort may not generalize to typical lung cancer patients.

Time point indicated: pre-treatment sample, taken before nivolumab and TIL therapy. Most excised metastases sampled were pleural nodules or supraclavicular lymph nodes. Stage 4 NSCLC adults joined between 2017 and 2020. The libraries were made with immunoSEQ v3. Profiled with immunoSEQ multiplex PCR; TCRdb holds only in-frame clones, not every one. The sample yields tens of thousands of clones, roughly 72% seen once. This chain links TRBV19 with TRBJ1-3, with 9 bases lining up with TRBD1. The sample here was tumor tissue, taken at baseline. The TCR comes from a person aged 25 to 85 with non-small cell lung cancer. The CDR3 loop is CASSDPTGTGGNTIYF. Written as DNA, the CDR3 is TGTGCCAGTAGTGACCCCACTGGGACAGGGGGAAACACCATATATTTT.